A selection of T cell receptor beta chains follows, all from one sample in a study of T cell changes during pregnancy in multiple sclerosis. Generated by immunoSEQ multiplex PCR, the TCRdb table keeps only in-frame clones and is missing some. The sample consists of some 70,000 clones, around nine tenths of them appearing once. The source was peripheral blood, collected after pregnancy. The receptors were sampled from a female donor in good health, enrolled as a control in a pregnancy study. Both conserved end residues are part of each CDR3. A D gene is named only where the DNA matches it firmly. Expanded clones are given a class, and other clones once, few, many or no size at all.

CDR3nt: TGTGCCAGCAGCTCCGGGGGGCGGTTGGAGACCCAGTACTTC
CDR3aa: CASSSGGRLETQYF
abundance: .
v_gene: TRBV9
d_gene: .
j_gene: TRBJ2-5
len: 14

CDR3nt: TGTGCCAGCAGTTACTCAAGGGGCTACGAGCAGTACTTC
CDR3aa: CASSYSRGYEQYF
abundance: .
v_gene: TRBV6-5
d_gene: .
j_gene: TRBJ2-7
len: 13

CDR3nt: TGCAGCGTTGAATTAGCAGGAGGGGACTATGGCTACACCTTC
CDR3aa: CSVELAGGDYGYTF
abundance: .
v_gene: TRBV29-1
d_gene: .
j_gene: TRBJ1-2
len: 14

CDR3nt: TGCGCCAGCAGCCCGAGCGGATCCAGCGGGGGCTACACCTTC
CDR3aa: CASSPSGSSGGYTF
abundance: .
v_gene: TRBV5-1
d_gene: .
j_gene: TRBJ1-2
len: 14

CDR3nt: TGTGCCAGCAGCGTCGAGCCCGCCTTCAGGGGAGGAAACACCATATATTTT
CDR3aa: CASSVEPAFRGGNTIYF
abundance: .
v_gene: TRBV9
d_gene: .
j_gene: TRBJ1-3
len: 17

CDR3nt: TGTGCCTGGAGTCCCCAGGGGAACTATAATTCACCCCTCCACTTT
CDR3aa: CAWSPQGNYNSPLHF
abundance: .
v_gene: TRBV30
d_gene: .
j_gene: TRBJ1-6
len: 15

CDR3nt: TGTGCCAGCAGTCGGATGAGGGGAGGGATAGGGAACACTGAAGCTTTCTTT
CDR3aa: CASSRMRGGIGNTEAFF
abundance: .
v_gene: TRBV2
d_gene: .
j_gene: TRBJ1-1
len: 17

CDR3nt: TGTGCCAGCAGCCCCAACGGACTAGTCCGGCCCTACGAGCAGTACTTC
CDR3aa: CASSPNGLVRPYEQYF
abundance: .
v_gene: TRBV7-6
d_gene: TRBD2
j_gene: TRBJ2-7
len: 16

CDR3nt: TGTGCCAGCAGTGAAACCGGGGGGGACACAGATACGCAGTATTTT
CDR3aa: CASSETGGDTDTQYF
abundance: .
v_gene: TRBV25-1
d_gene: TRBD2
j_gene: TRBJ2-3
len: 15

CDR3nt: TGTGCCAGCAGCTTAGGAGGACTAGCGGATACCGAGCAGTACTTC
CDR3aa: CASSLGGLADTEQYF
abundance: .
v_gene: TRBV13
d_gene: TRBD2
j_gene: TRBJ2-7
len: 15

CDR3nt: TGTGCCAGCTCACCTGCGGGAAGCTACGAGCAGTACTTC
CDR3aa: CASSPAGSYEQYF
abundance: .
v_gene: TRBV18
d_gene: .
j_gene: TRBJ2-7
len: 13

CDR3nt: TGTGCTAGCAGCTTTTCTACTCTTCGGGAGGCCTACAATGAGCAGTTCTTC
CDR3aa: CASSFSTLREAYNEQFF
abundance: .
v_gene: TRBV7-7
d_gene: TRBD2
j_gene: TRBJ2-1
len: 17

CDR3nt: TGTGCCAGTAGTATGGTCCTACCGGGAAACTTC
CDR3aa: CASSMVLPGNF
abundance: .
v_gene: TRBV19
d_gene: .
j_gene: TRBJ2-7
len: 11

CDR3nt: TGTGCCAGCAGCCAATCCGGGACAGGCCCGTTCTACGAGCAGTACTTC
CDR3aa: CASSQSGTGPFYEQYF
abundance: .
v_gene: TRBV7-2
d_gene: TRBD1
j_gene: TRBJ2-7
len: 16

CDR3nt: TGCGCCAGCAGCTGGGGGGACGGACAGGGAAAGCAGCCCCAGCATTTT
CDR3aa: CASSWGDGQGKQPQHF
abundance: .
v_gene: TRBV5-1
d_gene: TRBD1
j_gene: TRBJ1-5
len: 16

CDR3nt: TGCGCCAGCACCCTTACAGACACTGAAGCTTTCTTT
CDR3aa: CASTLTDTEAFF
abundance: .
v_gene: TRBV23-1
d_gene: .
j_gene: TRBJ1-1
len: 12

CDR3nt: TGTGCCAGCAGTCAACTAGCGACAGATACGCAGTATTTT
CDR3aa: CASSQLATDTQYF
abundance: .
v_gene: TRBV6-1
d_gene: TRBD2
j_gene: TRBJ2-3
len: 13

CDR3nt: TGTGCCGCGCCGGGGACAGGGGAGCCTGAAGCTTTCTTT
CDR3aa: CAAPGTGEPEAFF
abundance: once
v_gene: TRBV5-8
d_gene: TRBD1
j_gene: TRBJ1-1
len: 13

CDR3nt: TGTGCCAGCAGTGACAAAACCGGACAGGGGGCAAGGGGAAAACTGTTTTTT
CDR3aa: CASSDKTGQGARGKLFF
abundance: .
v_gene: TRBV6-4
d_gene: TRBD1
j_gene: TRBJ1-4
len: 17

CDR3nt: TGTGCCAGCAGCTTAGGGCAGGGGTGGGCTTTCTTT
CDR3aa: CASSLGQGWAFF
abundance: .
v_gene: TRBV13
d_gene: .
j_gene: TRBJ1-1
len: 12

CDR3nt: TGTGCCAGCAGCTTGGGGGGGCCAACTGAAGCTTTCTTT
CDR3aa: CASSLGGPTEAFF
abundance: .
v_gene: TRBV5-4
d_gene: .
j_gene: TRBJ1-1
len: 13

CDR3nt: TGTGCCAGTAGTATTGGGGGCAGGGGGCGCGGAGAGACCCAGTACTTC
CDR3aa: CASSIGGRGRGETQYF
abundance: .
v_gene: TRBV19
d_gene: TRBD1
j_gene: TRBJ2-5
len: 16

CDR3nt: TGCGCCAGCAGCCTCGCCAGCCAAGAGACCCAGTACTTC
CDR3aa: CASSLASQETQYF
abundance: .
v_gene: TRBV4-1
d_gene: .
j_gene: TRBJ2-5
len: 13

CDR3nt: TGTGCCAGCAGTATTAGGGAAGACGGGACTTTCTTT
CDR3aa: CASSIREDGTFF
abundance: .
v_gene: TRBV6-6
d_gene: .
j_gene: TRBJ1-1
len: 12

CDR3nt: TGTGCCAGCAGCCTGGGACAGAGTATCTCTGGAAACACCATATATTTT
CDR3aa: CASSLGQSISGNTIYF
abundance: .
v_gene: TRBV7-9
d_gene: TRBD1
j_gene: TRBJ1-3
len: 16

CDR3nt: TGTGCCAGCAGTCCTAATCTGGGAGGGCCAATAAACGAGCAGTACTTC
CDR3aa: CASSPNLGGPINEQYF
abundance: .
v_gene: TRBV2
d_gene: TRBD2
j_gene: TRBJ2-7
len: 16

CDR3nt: TGTGCCAGCTCCGGGACACGCTACTACGAGCAGTACTTC
CDR3aa: CASSGTRYYEQYF
abundance: .
v_gene: TRBV27
d_gene: .
j_gene: TRBJ2-7
len: 13

CDR3nt: TGTGCCAGCAGCAAGGATATCCGACAGGCTAGCTCCTACAATGAGCAGTTCTTC
CDR3aa: CASSKDIRQASSYNEQFF
abundance: .
v_gene: TRBV21-1
d_gene: .
j_gene: TRBJ2-1
len: 18

CDR3nt: TGCGCCAGCAGCCACCCGGGACAGGGCAATGAGCAGTTCTTC
CDR3aa: CASSHPGQGNEQFF
abundance: .
v_gene: TRBV4-3
d_gene: TRBD1
j_gene: TRBJ2-1
len: 14

CDR3nt: TGTGCCAGCAGTCGGGACAGTAATGAAAAACTGTTTTTT
CDR3aa: CASSRDSNEKLFF
abundance: .
v_gene: TRBV2
d_gene: TRBD1
j_gene: TRBJ1-4
len: 13

CDR3nt: TGTGCCAGTAGTATATCAGGGGCCCTACTCCTTAATGAAGCTTTCTTT
CDR3aa: CASSISGALLLNEAFF
abundance: .
v_gene: TRBV19
d_gene: .
j_gene: TRBJ1-1
len: 16